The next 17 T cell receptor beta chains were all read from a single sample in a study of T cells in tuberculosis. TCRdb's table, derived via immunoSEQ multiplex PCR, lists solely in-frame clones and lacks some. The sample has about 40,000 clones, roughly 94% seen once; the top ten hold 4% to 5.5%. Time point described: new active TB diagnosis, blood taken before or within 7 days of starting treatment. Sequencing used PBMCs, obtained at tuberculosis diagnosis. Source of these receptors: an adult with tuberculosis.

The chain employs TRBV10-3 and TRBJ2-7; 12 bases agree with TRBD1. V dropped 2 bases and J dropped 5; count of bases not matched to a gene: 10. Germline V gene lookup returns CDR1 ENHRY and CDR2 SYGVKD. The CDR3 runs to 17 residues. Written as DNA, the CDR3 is TGTGCCATCAGTGAGCCCGGGGGGACAGGGGGCTTCAACGAGCAGTACTTC. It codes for CAISEPGGTGGFNEQYF.

The CDR3 protein is CSVLGTAQAFF. The CDR3 nucleotides are TGCAGCGTCCTCGGGACAGCACAAGCTTTCTTT. The chain uses TRBV29-1 and TRBJ1-1; TRBD1 aligns across 7 bases. Losses at the gene ends were 6 bases for V and 9 bases for J; bases not matched to a gene: 7. The length of the CDR3 is 11 residues. The germline V gene encodes CDR1 SQVTM and CDR2 ANQGSEA.

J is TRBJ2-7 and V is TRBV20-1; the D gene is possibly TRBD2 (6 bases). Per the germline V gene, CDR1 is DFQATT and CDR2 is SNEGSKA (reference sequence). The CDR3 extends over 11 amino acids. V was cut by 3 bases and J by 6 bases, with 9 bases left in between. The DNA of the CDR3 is TGCAGTGCTAGGGTGCGGGGCGAGCAGTACTTC. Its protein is CSARVRGEQYF.

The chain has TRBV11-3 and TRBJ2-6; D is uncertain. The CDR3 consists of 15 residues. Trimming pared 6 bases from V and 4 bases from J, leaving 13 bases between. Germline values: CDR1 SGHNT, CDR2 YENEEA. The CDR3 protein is CASSDSQLGANVLTF. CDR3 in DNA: TGTGCCAGCAGTGATTCACAGTTGGGGGCCAACGTCCTGACTTTC.

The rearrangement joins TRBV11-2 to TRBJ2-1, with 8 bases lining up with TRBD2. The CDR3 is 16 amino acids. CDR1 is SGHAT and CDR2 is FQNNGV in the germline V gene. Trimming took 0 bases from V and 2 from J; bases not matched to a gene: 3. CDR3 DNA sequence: TGTGCCAGCAGCTTAGACTCTAGCGGGCCCTACAATGAGCAGTTCTTC. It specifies CASSLDSSGPYNEQFF.

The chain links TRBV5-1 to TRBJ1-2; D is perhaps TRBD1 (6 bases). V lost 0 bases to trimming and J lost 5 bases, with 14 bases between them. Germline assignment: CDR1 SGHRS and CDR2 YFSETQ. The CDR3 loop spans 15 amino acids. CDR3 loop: CASSLEGGRRYGYTF. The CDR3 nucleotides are TGCGCCAGCAGCTTGGAGGGGGGGCGACGGTATGGCTACACCTTC.

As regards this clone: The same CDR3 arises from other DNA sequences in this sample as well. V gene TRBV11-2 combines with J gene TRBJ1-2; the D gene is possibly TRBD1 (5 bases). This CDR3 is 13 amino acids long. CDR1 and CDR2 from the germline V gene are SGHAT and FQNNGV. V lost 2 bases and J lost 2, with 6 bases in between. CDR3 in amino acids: CASSLSGNYGYTF. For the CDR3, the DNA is TGTGCCAGCAGCTTATCAGGGAACTATGGCTACACCTTC.

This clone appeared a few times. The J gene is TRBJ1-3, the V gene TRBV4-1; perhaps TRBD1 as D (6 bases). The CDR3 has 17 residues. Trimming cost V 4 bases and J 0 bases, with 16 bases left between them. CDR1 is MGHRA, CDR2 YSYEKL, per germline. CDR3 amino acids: CASSRGGLVLSGNTIYF. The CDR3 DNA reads TGCGCCAGCAGCCGAGGGGGTCTTGTACTCTCTGGAAACACCATATATTTT.

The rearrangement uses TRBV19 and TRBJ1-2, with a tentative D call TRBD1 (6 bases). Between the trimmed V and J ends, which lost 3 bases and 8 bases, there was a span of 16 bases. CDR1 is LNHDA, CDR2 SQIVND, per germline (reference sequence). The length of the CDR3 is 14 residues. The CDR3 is CASSIPAGAQGYTF. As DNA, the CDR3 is TGTGCCAGTAGTATCCCGGCAGGGGCGCAGGGCTACACCTTC. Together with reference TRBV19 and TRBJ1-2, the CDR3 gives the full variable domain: DGGITQSPKYLFRKEGQNVTLSCEQNLNHDAMYWYRQDPGQGLRLIYYSQIVNDFQKGDIAEGYSVSREKKESFPLTVTSAQKNPTAFYLCASSIPAGAQGYTFGSGTRLTVV.

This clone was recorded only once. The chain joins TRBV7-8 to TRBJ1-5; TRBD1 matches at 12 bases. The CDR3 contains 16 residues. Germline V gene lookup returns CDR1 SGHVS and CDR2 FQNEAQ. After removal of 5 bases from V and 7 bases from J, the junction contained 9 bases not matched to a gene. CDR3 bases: TGTGCCAGCAGCCTTCCCGGGACAGGGGGCGGACAGCCCCAGCATTTT. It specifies CASSLPGTGGGQPQHF.

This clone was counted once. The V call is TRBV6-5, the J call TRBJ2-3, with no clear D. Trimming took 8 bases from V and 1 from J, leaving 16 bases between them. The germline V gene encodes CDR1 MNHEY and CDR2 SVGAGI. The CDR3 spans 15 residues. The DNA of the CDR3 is TGTGCCAGCGGAGCCGGCCGACCCGGCACAGATACGCAGTATTTT. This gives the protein CASGAGRPGTDTQYF.

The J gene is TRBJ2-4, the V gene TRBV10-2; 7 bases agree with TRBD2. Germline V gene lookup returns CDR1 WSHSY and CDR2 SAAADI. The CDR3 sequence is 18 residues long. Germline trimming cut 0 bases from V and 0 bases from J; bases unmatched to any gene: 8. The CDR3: CASSESGRGSLAKNIQYF. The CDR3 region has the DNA TGCGCCAGCAGTGAGTCTGGGAGGGGAAGTTTAGCCAAAAACATTCAGTACTTC.

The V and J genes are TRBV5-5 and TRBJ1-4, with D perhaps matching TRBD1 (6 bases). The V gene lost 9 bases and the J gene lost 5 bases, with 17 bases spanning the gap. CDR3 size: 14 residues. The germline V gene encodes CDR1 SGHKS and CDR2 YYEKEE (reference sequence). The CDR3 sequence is CAKKRDKGNEKLFF. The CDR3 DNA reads TGTGCCAAGAAACGGGACAAGGGGAATGAAAAACTGTTTTTT.

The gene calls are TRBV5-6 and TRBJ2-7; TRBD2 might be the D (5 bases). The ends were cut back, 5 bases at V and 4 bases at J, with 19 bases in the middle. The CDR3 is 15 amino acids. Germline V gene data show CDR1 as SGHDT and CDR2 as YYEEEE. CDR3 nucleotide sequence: TGTGCCAGCAGGGACGAAGCTAGCCCATCTTACGAGCAGTACTTC. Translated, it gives CASRDEASPSYEQYF.

The CDR3 sequence is CATSRDSGEGDQPQHF. CDR3 DNA sequence: TGTGCCACCAGCAGAGATTCAGGGGAAGGTGATCAGCCCCAGCATTTT. The genes are TRBV15 and TRBJ1-5; maybe TRBD1 (6 bases). The germline V gene encodes CDR1 LNHNV and CDR2 YYDKDF (reference sequence). Between the trimmed V and J ends, which lost 0 bases and 5 bases, there was a span of 14 bases. This CDR3 comprises 16 residues.

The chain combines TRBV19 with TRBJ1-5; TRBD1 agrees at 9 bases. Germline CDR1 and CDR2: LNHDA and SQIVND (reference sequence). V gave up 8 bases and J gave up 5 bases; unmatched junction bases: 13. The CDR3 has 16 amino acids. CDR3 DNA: TGTGCCAGTCAACAACAGGGGGCGTCCAGCCATCAGCCCCAGCATTTT. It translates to CASQQQGASSHQPQHF.

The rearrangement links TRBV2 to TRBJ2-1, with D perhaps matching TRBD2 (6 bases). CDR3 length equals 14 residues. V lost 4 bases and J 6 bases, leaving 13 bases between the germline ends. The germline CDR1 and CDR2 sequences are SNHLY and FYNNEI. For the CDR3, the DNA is TGTGCCAGCAGTGTCTTACTAGCTGCCAATGAGCAGTTCTTC. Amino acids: CASSVLLAANEQFF.